A selection of T cell receptor beta chains follows, all from one sample in a study of T cells after posttransplantation cyclophosphamide. Clones were sequenced by immunoSEQ multiplex PCR, and TCRdb holds only the in-frame ones, with some missing. The sample contains about 50,000 clones, 94% of which appear only once. The sample consisted of PBMCs. These receptors were taken from a woman aged 25 to 39 in good health and a related stem cell transplant donor. Both conserved end residues are part of each CDR3. D genes are given only for firm matches. Some rows have no size entry. The others give once, few or many, or a class for an expanded clone.

- TRBJ1-2 TRBV6-6 - 12 CASRSADYGYTF TGTGCCAGCAGATCCGCGGACTATGGCTACACCTTC
TRBD1 TRBJ2-1 TRBV5-4 - 13 CASSLSGGNEQFF TGTGCCAGCAGCTTGTCAGGGGGCAATGAGCAGTTCTTC
TRBD1 TRBJ1-3 TRBV4-1 - 13 CASSQGQFDTIYF TGCGCCAGCAGCCAGGGACAGTTCGACACCATATATTTT
- TRBJ1-4 TRBV6-1 - 14 CASSGGGGEEKLFF TGTGCCAGCAGTGGGGGAGGGGGAGAGGAAAAACTGTTTTTT
- TRBJ1-3 TRBV27 once 18 CASSPQFGGGVSGNTIYF TGTGCCAGCAGTCCTCAGTTTGGTGGAGGGGTTTCTGGAAACACCATATATTTT
- TRBJ1-4 TRBV4-1 - 14 CASSQTHRDEKLFF TGCGCCAGCAGCCAAACACACAGGGATGAAAAACTGTTTTTT
- TRBJ2-7 TRBV5-6 once 12 CASSLQGYEQYF TGTGCCAGCAGCTTACAGGGTTACGAGCAGTACTTC
TRBD1 TRBJ2-1 TRBV19 - 15 CASSITGGSYNEQFF TGTGCCAGTAGTATAACAGGGGGCTCCTACAATGAGCAGTTCTTC
- TRBJ2-1 TRBV7-2 - 15 CASSLVSGAYNEQFF TGTGCCAGCAGCTTAGTTTCCGGGGCCTACAATGAGCAGTTCTTC
- TRBJ2-7 TRBV7-9 - 13 CASSFQGTYEQYF TGTGCCAGCAGCTTCCAGGGAACCTACGAGCAGTACTTC
- TRBJ1-4 TRBV10-3 - 15 CAIRGTGSTNEKLFF TGTGCCATCAGGGGCACAGGTTCAACTAATGAAAAACTGTTTTTT
TRBD2 TRBJ2-1 TRBV4-3 - 14 CASSQGTSGGEQFF TGCGCCAGCAGCCAGGGGACTAGCGGGGGTGAGCAGTTCTTC
- TRBJ2-7 TRBV19 - 13 CASSPARRYEQYF TGTGCCAGTAGTCCAGCGAGGAGGTACGAGCAGTACTTC
TRBD2 TRBJ2-1 TRBV7-8 - 21 CASSLSRQGGTSGDSYNEQFF TGTGCCAGCAGCTTATCCCGACAGGGAGGGACTAGCGGGGACTCCTACAATGAGCAGTTCTTC
- TRBJ2-1 TRBV9 - 17 CASSVELGASGYNEQFF TGTGCCAGCAGCGTAGAATTGGGGGCTAGCGGATACAATGAGCAGTTCTTC
- TRBJ2-1 TRBV15 - 11 CATSQGNEQFF TGTGCCACCAGCCAGGGCAATGAGCAGTTCTTC
TRBD1 TRBJ1-2 TRBV5-6 - 16 CASSLPRDRRFYGYTF TGTGCCAGCAGCCTACCCCGGGACAGACGATTCTATGGCTACACCTTC
TRBD1 TRBJ1-2 TRBV5-1 - 13 CASSVGTVYGYTF TGCGCCAGCAGCGTCGGGACAGTCTATGGCTACACCTTC
TRBD1 TRBJ2-5 TRBV5-4 - 14 CASTTKQGGETQYF TGTGCCAGCACCACCAAACAGGGGGGAGAGACCCAGTACTTC
TRBD1 TRBJ1-3 TRBV5-1 - 16 CASSDSGQGVGNTIYF TGCGCCAGCAGCGACTCCGGACAGGGGGTGGGAAACACCATATATTTT
- TRBJ2-7 TRBV30 - 10 CAWTTPGRYF TGTGCCTGGACCACCCCAGGCAGGTACTTC
- TRBJ1-1 TRBV5-1 - 15 CASSLEYGGNTEAFF TGCGCCAGCAGCTTGGAGTACGGCGGGAACACTGAAGCTTTCTTT
TRBD2 TRBJ2-1 TRBV30 - 17 CAWSVPSGGASYNEQFF TGTGCCTGGAGTGTACCTAGCGGGGGGGCCTCCTACAATGAGCAGTTCTTC
TRBD2 TRBJ2-3 TRBV19 - 16 CASSSRTSGARDTQYF TGTGCCAGTAGTAGTCGGACTAGCGGGGCACGAGATACGCAGTATTTT
- TRBJ1-4 TRBV4-3 - 15 CASSQEGSGLGKLFF TGCGCCAGCAGCCAAGAAGGTTCGGGTCTAGGAAAACTGTTTTTT
- TRBJ1-5 TRBV4-1 - 17 CASSPGLRGGSNQPQHF TGCGCCAGCAGCCCCGGGCTAAGGGGGGGAAGCAATCAGCCCCAGCATTTT